The clone carrying this TCR beta chain has ten or more counts. The entry originates in a study of read filtering for tumor transcriptome and immune sequencing. In the study overall: 8 or 9 patients were R-ISS I, 16 were R-ISS II, about seven were R-ISS III. Per sample, TCR-region reads ranged about 4.05 to 10.27 million by IR-seq, 85 to 1273 by RNA-seq.

Molecular barcoded adaptors covering alpha/delta and beta/gamma chains were used on 400 to 450 ng RNA. TCRdb re-called the reads with MiXCR, one entry per CDR3 protein. In the table there are approximately 40,000 distinct CDR3 sequences, roughly 15% of which are singletons. J lost 4 bases, V lost 4 bases, and 5 bases had no gene match. The CDR3 contains 15 residues. Per the germline V gene, CDR1 is MDHEN and CDR2 is SYDVKM. Bone marrow was sampled from every patient at the time of active disease. The sequence was collected from a donor aged 40 or over with multiple myeloma. This chain uses TRBV28 with TRBJ1-5, with TRBD1 matching over 9 bases. The sequenced material came from a population of CD138-negative cells sorted from bone marrow. CDR3 nucleotides: TGTGCCAGCAGTTCTCCAGGGACAGGGAATCAGCCCCAGCATTTT. Translated, it gives CASSSPGTGNQPQHF.